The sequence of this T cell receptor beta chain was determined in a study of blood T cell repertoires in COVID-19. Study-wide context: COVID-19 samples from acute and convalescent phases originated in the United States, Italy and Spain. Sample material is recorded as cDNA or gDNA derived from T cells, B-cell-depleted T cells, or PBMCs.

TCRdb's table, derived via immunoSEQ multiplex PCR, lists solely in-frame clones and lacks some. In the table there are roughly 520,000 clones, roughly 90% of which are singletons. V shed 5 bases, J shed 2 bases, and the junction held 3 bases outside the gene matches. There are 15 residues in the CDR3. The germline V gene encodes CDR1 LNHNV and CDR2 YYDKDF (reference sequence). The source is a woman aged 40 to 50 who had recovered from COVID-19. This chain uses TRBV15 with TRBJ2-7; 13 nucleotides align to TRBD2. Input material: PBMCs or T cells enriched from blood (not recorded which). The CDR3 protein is CATSGGTSGTYEQYF. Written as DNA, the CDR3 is TGTGCCACCAGCGGCGGGACTAGCGGGACCTACGAGCAGTACTTC.